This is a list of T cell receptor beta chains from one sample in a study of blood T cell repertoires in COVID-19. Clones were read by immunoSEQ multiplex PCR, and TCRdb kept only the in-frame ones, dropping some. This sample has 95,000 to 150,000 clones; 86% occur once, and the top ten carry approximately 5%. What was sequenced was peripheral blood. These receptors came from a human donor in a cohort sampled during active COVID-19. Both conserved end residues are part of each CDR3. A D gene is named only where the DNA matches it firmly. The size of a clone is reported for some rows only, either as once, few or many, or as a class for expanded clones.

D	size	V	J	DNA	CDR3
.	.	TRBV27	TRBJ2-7	TGTGCCAGCAGTTTAACACCTGCCCCCCCTCTCTACGAGCAGTACTTC	CASSLTPAPPLYEQYF
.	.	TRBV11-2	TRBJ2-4	TGTGCCAGCAGCTTAGGTGGGGGCGTAGCCAAAAACATTCAGTACTTC	CASSLGGGVAKNIQYF
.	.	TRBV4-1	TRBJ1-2	TGCGCCAGCAGCCAGGCAGGGTCGGTTTATGGCTACACCTTC	CASSQAGSVYGYTF
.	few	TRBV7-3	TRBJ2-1	TGTGCCAGCAGCCCATGGACTGGCTTCAATGAGCAGTTCTTC	CASSPWTGFNEQFF
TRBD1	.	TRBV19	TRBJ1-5	TGTGCCAGTGCGGGACAGGGGAATCAGCCCCAGCATTTT	CASAGQGNQPQHF
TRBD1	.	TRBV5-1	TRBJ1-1	TGCGCCAGCAGGTCGGACAGGGAGATGTTGGCTTTCTTT	CASRSDREMLAFF
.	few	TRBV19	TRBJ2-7	TGTGCCAGTAGAACCCAGGGAGGGGGCTCCTACGAGCAGTACTTC	CASRTQGGGSYEQYF
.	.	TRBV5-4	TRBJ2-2	TGTGCCAGCAGCCCTTCCACTAGCTTGAACACCGGGGAGCTGTTTTTT	CASSPSTSLNTGELFF
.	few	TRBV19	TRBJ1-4	TGTGCCAGTAGTATCTTGTCTGCAACTAATGAAAAACTGTTTTTT	CASSILSATNEKLFF
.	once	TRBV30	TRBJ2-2	TGTGCCTGGAGTACAGGGCCCGGGGAGCTGTTTTTT	CAWSTGPGELFF
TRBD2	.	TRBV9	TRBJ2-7	TGTGCCAGCAGCCCCCAGGGACGCGGGAGAGGCGAGCAGTACTTC	CASSPQGRGRGEQYF
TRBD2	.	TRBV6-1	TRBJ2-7	TGTGCCAGCAGTGACGGGACTAGCGGGAGAGAAGTAGAATCCTACGAGCAGTACTTC	CASSDGTSGREVESYEQYF
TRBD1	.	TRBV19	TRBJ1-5	TGTGCCAGTAGTATCGGGGGACAGGGGGGTGTTCAGCCCCAGCATTTT	CASSIGGQGGVQPQHF
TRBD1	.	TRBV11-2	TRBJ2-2	TGTGCCAGCAGCTTAACGGACAGGGGGCTATCCGGGGAGCTGTTTTTT	CASSLTDRGLSGELFF
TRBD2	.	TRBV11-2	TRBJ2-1	TGTGCCAGCAGTCCGGGACTAGCGGGCGGTGAGCAGTTCTTC	CASSPGLAGGEQFF
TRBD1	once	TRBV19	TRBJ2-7	TGTGCCAGTAGTGAACAGGGGTTCTACGAGCAGTACTTC	CASSEQGFYEQYF
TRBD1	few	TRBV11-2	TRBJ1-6	TGTGCCAGCAGCCAGACCCGGGACAGTCTTAATTCACCCCTCCACTTT	CASSQTRDSLNSPLHF
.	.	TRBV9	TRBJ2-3	TGTGCCAGCAGCGGGCCCATTGGTATGGATACGCAGTATTTT	CASSGPIGMDTQYF
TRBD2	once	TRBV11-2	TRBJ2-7	TGTGCCAGCAGCTTATTGTGGACTAGTTACGAGCAGTACTTC	CASSLLWTSYEQYF
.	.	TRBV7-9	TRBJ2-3	TGTGCCAGCAGCTTAGGTAGTACCTACTACACCACAGATACGCAGTATTTT	CASSLGSTYYTTDTQYF
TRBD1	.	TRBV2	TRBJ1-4	TGTGCCAGCAGTAAAGCCGGGACAGAGTATGAAAAACTGTTTTTT	CASSKAGTEYEKLFF
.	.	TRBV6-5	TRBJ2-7	TGTGCCAGCAGTAGGGGAATTACAGGGAGCGAGCAGTACTTC	CASSRGITGSEQYF
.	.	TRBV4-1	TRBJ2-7	TGCGCCAGCAGCCAAGATGGACTCCCCTACGAGCAGTACTTC	CASSQDGLPYEQYF
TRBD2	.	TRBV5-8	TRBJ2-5	TGTGCCAGCAGCTCCTCGGGGACTAGCGGGAGTGAGACCCAGTACTTC	CASSSSGTSGSETQYF
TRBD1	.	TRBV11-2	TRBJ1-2	TGTGCCAGCAGCCCACGAGGACAGGGGAGAGGTTCTAACTATGGCTACACCTTC	CASSPRGQGRGSNYGYTF
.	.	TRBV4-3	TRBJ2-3	TGCGCCAGCAGCCAAGACCCCCTAGCCGCAGATACGCAGTATTTT	CASSQDPLAADTQYF
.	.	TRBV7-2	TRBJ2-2	TGTGCCAGCAGAAAGGGACTGACCACCGGGGAGCTGTTTTTT	CASRKGLTTGELFF
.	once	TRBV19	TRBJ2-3	TGTGCCAGTAGTATTGAAGGGGTTGGCACAGATACGCAGTATTTT	CASSIEGVGTDTQYF
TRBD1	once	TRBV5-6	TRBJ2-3	TGTGCCAGCAGCATACGACGGACAGGGATGACAGATACGCAGTATTTT	CASSIRRTGMTDTQYF
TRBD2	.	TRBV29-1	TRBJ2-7	TGCAGCGCCGATGATGGCGGGAGAGGGGACGAGCAGTACTTC	CSADDGGRGDEQYF
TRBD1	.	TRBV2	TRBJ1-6	TGTGCCAGCAGGAAACAGGGGCGGATTAATTCACCCCTCCACTTT	CASRKQGRINSPLHF
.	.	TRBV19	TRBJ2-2	TGTGCCAGTAGTATCAGACAGGGAGGAACCGGGGAGCTGTTTTTT	CASSIRQGGTGELFF
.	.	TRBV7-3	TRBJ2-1	TGTGCCAGCAGCTTAGGGACCGACACCCAAGGGGGTGAGCAGTTCTTC	CASSLGTDTQGGEQFF
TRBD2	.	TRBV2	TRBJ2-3	TGTGCCAGCGCTAGCGGGAAGATGGATACGCAGTATTTT	CASASGKMDTQYF
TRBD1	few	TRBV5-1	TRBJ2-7	TGCGCCAGCAGCTTCGAGCGTCGGACAGGGGGTTCCTACGAGCAGTACTTC	CASSFERRTGGSYEQYF
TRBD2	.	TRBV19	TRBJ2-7	TGTGCCAGTAGTGAAGCGGGACCTAGGCCCTACGAGCAGTACTTC	CASSEAGPRPYEQYF
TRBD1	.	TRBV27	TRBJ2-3	TGTGCCAGCAGTTTAGGGGGACAGGGCGCAGATACGCAGTATTTT	CASSLGGQGADTQYF
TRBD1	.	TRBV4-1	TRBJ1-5	TGCGCCAGCAGCCAAGATGGGGACAGGGGAAGGAATCAGCCCCAGCATTTT	CASSQDGDRGRNQPQHF
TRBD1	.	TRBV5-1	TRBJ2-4	TGCGCCAGCAGCTCGGGACAGGGGGCCCTAGCCAAAAACATTCAGTACTTC	CASSSGQGALAKNIQYF
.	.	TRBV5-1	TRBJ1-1	TGCGCCAGCAGCTTGGCCCCGGGGGAGAACACTGAAGCTTTCTTT	CASSLAPGENTEAFF
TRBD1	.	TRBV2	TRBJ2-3	TGTGCCAGCAGTTTCGACAGGGGGACAGATACGCAGTATTTT	CASSFDRGTDTQYF
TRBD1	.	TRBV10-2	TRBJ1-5	TGCGCCACCACTCCGGGACAGGTCAATCAGCCCCAGCATTTT	CATTPGQVNQPQHF
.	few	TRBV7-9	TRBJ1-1	TGTGCCAGCACAGGAGGTTTTGAAGCTTTCTTT	CASTGGFEAFF
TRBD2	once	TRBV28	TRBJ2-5	TGTGCCAGCAGATCTTGGGACTATTCCGGAGAGGAAGAGACCCAGTACTTC	CASRSWDYSGEEETQYF